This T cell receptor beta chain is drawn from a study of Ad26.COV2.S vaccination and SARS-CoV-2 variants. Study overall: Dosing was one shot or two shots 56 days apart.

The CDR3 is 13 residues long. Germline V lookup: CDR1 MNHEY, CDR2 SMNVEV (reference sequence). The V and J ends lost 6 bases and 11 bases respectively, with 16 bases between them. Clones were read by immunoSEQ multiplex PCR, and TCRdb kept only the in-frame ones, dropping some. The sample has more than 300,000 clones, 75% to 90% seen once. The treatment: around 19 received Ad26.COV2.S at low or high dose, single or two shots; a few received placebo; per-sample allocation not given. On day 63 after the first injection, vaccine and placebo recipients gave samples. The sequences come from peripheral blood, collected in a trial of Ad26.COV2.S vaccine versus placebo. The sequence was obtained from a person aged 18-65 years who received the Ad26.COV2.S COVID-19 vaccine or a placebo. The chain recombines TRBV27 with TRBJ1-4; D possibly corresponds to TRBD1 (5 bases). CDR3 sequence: CASRNRRGEKLFF. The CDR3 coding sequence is TGTGCCAGCAGAAACCGCCGGGGGGAGAAACTGTTTTTT.